Reported below is one T cell receptor beta chain. The data were taken from a study of T cells in localized non-small cell lung cancer. The ends lost 2 bases at V and 1 base at J; junction bases unmatched: 3. CDR1 GTSNPN and CDR2 SVGIG come from the germline V gene (reference sequence). This CDR3 contains 14 residues. The assay was immunoSEQ multiplex PCR, and TCRdb's table has in-frame clones only and misses some. The sample carries approximately 2,800 clones, roughly 27% recorded once. The rearrangement links TRBV30 to TRBJ2-3; 7 nucleotides line up with TRBD1. The starting material was normal lung tissue next to the tumor, obtained before any cancer treatment. The clonotype originates from an older female donor with stage I squamous cell lung carcinoma. For the CDR3, the DNA is TGTGCCTGGAGTTCGGGACAGCGCACAGATACGCAGTATTTT. This translates into CAWSSGQRTDTQYF.